The T cell receptor (beta chain) under discussion was sequenced for a study of blood T cell repertoires in COVID-19. Study overall: COVID-19 samples, acute and convalescent, were from the United States, Italy and Spain. Sources were T cells, B-cell-depleted T cells, or PBMCs; the material itself was cDNA or gDNA.

Data came from immunoSEQ multiplex PCR; TCRdb stores just in-frame clones and leaves some out. Altogether roughly 130,000 clones are present, 84% being singletons, with the ten largest covering under 15%. The V end was cut by 5 bases, the J end by 7 bases, with 18 bases between. The CDR3 has 14 residues. CDR1 and CDR2 (germline): SQVTM, ANQGSEA. V usage is TRBV29-1 and J usage is TRBJ2-1, with TRBD2 as a possible D gene (7 bases). Sequencing was done on a sample of peripheral blood. The TCR originated in a woman aged 30 to 39 who had recovered from COVID-19. The CDR3 spells CSVTDRLGGNEQFF. The CDR3 bases are TGCAGCGTTACTGACAGGTTGGGGGGGAATGAGCAGTTCTTC.